The following is a T cell receptor beta chain sequence with its context. The antigen is undetermined. The protocol was immunoSEQ multiplex PCR, while the TCRdb copy is restricted to in-frame clones and leaves out a portion. The sample contains about 980,000 clones, about three quarters of which appear only once. This record belongs to a study of shared clonotypes between healthy human individuals. Whole-study results and caveats: Generally, estimated richness proved larger in naive subsets than it did in memory subsets.

V lost 6 bases to trimming and J lost 3 bases; unmatched junction nucleotides: 18. Germline-derived CDR1 and CDR2 are SGDLS and YYNGEE. The CDR3 consists of 19 residues. The chain carries TRBV9 and TRBJ1-4, with 9 bases lining up with TRBD1. This TCR came from a young man in good health. The sample taken for sequencing was memory CD4+ T cells sorted from blood. Subset here: CD45RA-negative fraction. CDR3 sequence (DNA): TGTGCCAGCACCCCAGAAATCTCCGGGACAGGGCCGGCTAATGAAAAACTGTTTTTT. Translation: CASTPEISGTGPANEKLFF.